This T cell receptor beta chain was recorded in a study of T-cell reconstitution after alpha-beta-depleted transplantation in children. CDR1 and CDR2 from the germline V gene are SGHRS and YFSETQ. The V gene end was trimmed by 4 bases and the J gene end by 13 bases; junction bases not matched to a gene: 18. This CDR3 has 16 amino acids. Using unique molecular identifiers, the investigators prepared the TCRbeta library. TCRdb re-derived calls from the PCR reads in MiXCR, one entry per CDR3 protein. The table shows a few hundred thousand distinct CDR3 sequences, with more than 9% occurring only once. This chain joins TRBV5-1 and TRBJ2-1; 9 positions agree with TRBD1. The receptor was isolated from a human donor who donated a stem cell graft to a child with SCID. Material: PBMCs from the stem cell graft donor, obtained from the stem cell graft. In nucleotides, the CDR3 is TGCGCCAGCAGCCCGGAGGGGGACAGGGAAAGATGGTATCAGTTCTTC. It codes for CASSPEGDRERWYQFF.